A selection of T cell receptor beta chains follows, all from one sample in a study of metastatic and nonmetastatic thyroid tumors. TCRdb reprocessed the PCR reads using MiXCR. The table lists around 20,000 clones, about a sixth of them singletons, with about 40% in the top ten. The sequencing sample was made of blood. The receptors stem from a female donor with papillary thyroid cancer or a benign thyroid nodule (not recorded which). Some clones in this sample may be carry-over from other donors' samples. Each CDR3 is given with its conserved first and last residue.

>TRBJ2-2|TRBV5-6
CASNPKDRRSTGELFF
>TRBJ2-1|TRBV2
CASDKQVAAEQFF
>TRBJ2-1|TRBV6-1
CASSESSGPNEQFF
>TRBJ2-7|TRBV18
CASSPGQGAYEQYF
>TRBJ1-1|TRBV7-2
CASSPGPMNTEAFF
>TRBJ2-6|TRBV7-2
CASSLAAGELSGANVLTF
>TRBJ2-6|TRBV4-2
CASSQASRSGANVLTF
>TRBJ2-1|TRBV12-3/TRBV12-4
CASRRTERNEQFF
>TRBJ2-1|TRBV6-1
CASIHKQGSEQFF
>TRBJ2-6|TRBV19
CASRDGSFFSGANVLTF
>TRBJ2-5|TRBV20-1
CSARREAQKGETQYF
>TRBJ2-1|TRBV9
CASSIRPTQSNNEQFF
>TRBJ2-3|TRBV7-8
CATGTSLNQRDTQYF
>TRBJ1-2|TRBV28
CASSSLGQLYGYTF
>TRBJ1-5|TRBV7-2
CASSDEQDQPQHF
>TRBJ2-3|TRBV15
CATSRSSGKGISTDTQYF
>TRBJ2-7|TRBV4-1
CASSQDGGGTYEQYF
>TRBJ2-7|TRBV19
CASSISVPYEQYF
>TRBJ2-5|TRBV28
CASRGPRTEETQYF
>TRBJ1-1|TRBV3-1
CASAPVGVTEAFF
>TRBJ2-7|TRBV9
CASSVHDGVGSGDEQYF
>TRBJ2-2|TRBV9
CASSARGSGSATGELFF
>TRBJ2-1|TRBV20-1
CSASPNPGTRSRNEQFF
>TRBJ2-7|TRBV2
CASSERMGLAESYEQYF
>TRBJ2-7|TRBV12-3/TRBV12-4
CASSNLPGQFDYEQYF
>TRBJ1-5|TRBV2
CASSYRRQGSQPQHF
>TRBJ1-5|TRBV2
CASSGDRGVQPQHF
>TRBJ2-1|TRBV20-1
CSPYLWTSGRRDEQFF
>TRBJ2-1|TRBV9
CTGSSRVAGGNEQFF
>TRBJ2-7|TRBV20-1
CSARPPGQGPYEQYF
>TRBJ2-3|TRBV12-5
CASGLTAGVTDTQYF
>TRBJ2-5|TRBV20-1
CSASRIGRLETQYF
>TRBJ1-1|TRBV7-2
CASSFYSGTGTNTEAFF
>TRBJ2-3|TRBV2
CASSHAGYADTQYF
>TRBJ2-5|TRBV24-1
CATKSPYEETQYF
>TRBJ1-4|TRBV6-1
CASSEDPEGEKLFF
>TRBJ1-6|TRBV4-2
CASSLRQGESYNSPLHF
>TRBJ2-3|TRBV2
CASTDGGGADTQYF
>TRBJ1-2|TRBV28
CASSTGLPGSYGYTF
>TRBJ1-4|TRBV18
CASSRQGSNEKLFF
>TRBJ2-7|TRBV12-3/TRBV12-4
CASSLKAEQYF
>TRBJ2-1|TRBV11-2
CASSLTTGFYNEQFF
>TRBJ2-3|TRBV20-1
CSALFWGVGTDTQYF
>TRBJ2-1|TRBV7-6
CASSSLAGGLNEQFF
>TRBJ2-7|TRBV5-1
CASRVGGRAYEQYF
>TRBJ2-1|TRBV6-1
CASSTPVALRQFF
>TRBJ2-4|TRBV3-1
CASSQGALAKNIQYF
>TRBJ2-7|TRBV12-3/TRBV12-4
CASSSVAAIRYEQYF
>TRBJ2-2|TRBV7-6
CASSLGTGPTGELFF
>TRBJ2-7|TRBV20-1
CSAGATSGTGYEQYF
>TRBJ2-5|TRBV5-1
CASRLAGLSGTQYF
>TRBJ1-3|TRBV4-2
CASSPGQGPSSGNTIYF